One and the same sample provided the 13 T cell receptor beta chains below, sequenced in a study of cytomegalovirus exposure and HLA in healthy donors. Vbeta (60) and Jbeta (13) primers were used in the PCR. Assay: immunoSEQ multiplex PCR; the TCRdb copy retains only in-frame clones and omits some. This table has under 200,000 clones, roughly 80% appearing once. The sample taken for sequencing was PBMCs. Every receptor here comes from a man aged 35-49 years in good health and CMV-seronegative.

The rearrangement joins TRBV5-6 to TRBJ2-5; 11 bases line up with TRBD2. In germline, CDR1 is SGHDT, CDR2 YYEEEE. The CDR3 sequence is 16 residues long. V was pared by 4 bases and J by 2 bases, with 7 bases of the junction left unmatched. The DNA for the CDR3 is TGTGCCAGCAGCAGACCGGGACTAGCGGAACAAGAGACCCAGTACTTC. Translation: CASSRPGLAEQETQYF.

The V gene is TRBV19, the J gene TRBJ2-5; 7 nucleotides match TRBD1. V lost 1 base to trimming and J lost 3 bases; unmatched junction nucleotides: 2. The germline CDR1 and CDR2 sequences are LNHDA and SQIVND (reference sequence). CDR3 size: 14 residues. The CDR3 loop reads CASSIVTGEETQYF. DNA of the CDR3: TGTGCCAGTAGTATAGTTACAGGGGAAGAGACCCAGTACTTC.

The rearrangement joins TRBV16 to TRBJ1-2; 7 bases are a match to TRBD1. The CDR3 sequence is 16 residues long. After removal of 2 bases from V and 6 bases from J, the junction contained 12 bases not matched to a gene. Germline CDR1 and CDR2: KGHSY and FQNENV. CDR3 nucleotides: TGTGCCAGCAGCCAAGTCGCTCACAGGGGATGGGATGGCTACACCTTC. Translating gives CASSQVAHRGWDGYTF.

The gene calls are TRBV11-2 and TRBJ2-7; possible D gene TRBD2, 5 bases. Trimming cost V 5 bases and J 3 bases, with 11 bases left between them. The CDR3 contains 13 residues. Germline CDR1 SGHAT, CDR2 FQNNGV. The CDR3 DNA is TGTGCCAGCAGCCAGGACTCAAACTACGAGCAGTACTTC. Its protein is CASSQDSNYEQYF. Filled out from reference TRBV11-2 and TRBJ2-7, the complete variable domain reads EAGVAQSPRYKIIEKRQSVAFWCNPISGHATLYWYQQILGQGPKLLIQFQNNGVVDDSQLPKDRFSAERLKGVDSTLKIQPAKLEDSAVYLCASSQDSNYEQYFGPGTRLTVT.

The chain recombines TRBV4-1 with TRBJ1-2; the D is unclear. Deletions cut 0 bases from V and 5 bases from J, with 7 bases between. The germline gives CDR1 MGHRA, CDR2 YSYEKL. The CDR3 contains 13 residues. The CDR3 loop is CASSQETRYGYTF. DNA of the CDR3: TGCGCCAGCAGCCAAGAGACAAGATATGGCTACACCTTC.

The CDR3 reads CASSPNIYNEQFF. CDR3 DNA sequence: TGTGCCAGCAGCCCGAACATCTACAATGAGCAGTTCTTC. The V gene is TRBV14, the J gene TRBJ2-1; D call uncertain. Per the germline V gene, CDR1 is SGHDN and CDR2 is FVKESK. V lost 4 bases and J lost 3, with 7 bases in between. This CDR3 spans 13 amino acids. The full variable domain, its missing parts supplied by reference TRBV14 and TRBJ2-1, is EAGVTQFPSHSVIEKGQTVTLRCDPISGHDNLYWYRRVMGKEIKFLLHFVKESKQDESGMPNNRFLAERTGGTYSTLKVQPAELEDSGVYFCASSPNIYNEQFFGPGTRLTVL.

CDR3 nucleotide sequence: TGTGCCAGCAGTCCCCTCTACAGGGGAGATCAGCCCCAGCATTTT. Translating gives CASSPLYRGDQPQHF. This chain uses TRBV27 with TRBJ1-5; 7 bases line up with TRBD1. The CDR3 has 15 residues. Germline V gives CDR1 MNHEY, CDR2 SMNVEV (reference sequence). The V segment lost 5 bases and the J segment 5 bases; nucleotides outside the gene matches: 9.

The chain is built from TRBV6-5 and TRBJ2-7; perhaps TRBD1 as D (6 bases). Germline values: CDR1 MNHEY, CDR2 SVGAGI. V was trimmed by 5 bases and J by 2 bases, leaving 13 bases between them. The length of the CDR3 is 14 residues. CDR3 amino acids: CASSLRQEAYEQYF. The CDR3 coding sequence is TGTGCCAGCAGTCTTCGACAGGAAGCCTACGAGCAGTACTTC.

The chain is built from TRBV6-1 and TRBJ2-2; 14 bases map to TRBD2. Germline V gene data show CDR1 as MNHNS and CDR2 as SASEGT. The CDR3 loop spans 16 amino acids. The trim removed 4 bases at V and 7 bases at J, leaving 5 bases unmatched. DNA of the CDR3: TGTGCCAGCAGTGGGGGACTAGCGGGAGTTGACGGGGAGCTGTTTTTT. The encoded protein is CASSGGLAGVDGELFF.

J is TRBJ1-2 and V is TRBV13, with D tentatively TRBD1 (6 bases). The V end was cut by 4 bases, the J end by 3 bases, with 9 bases between. This CDR3 region has 13 residues. The germline V gene encodes CDR1 PRHDT and CDR2 FYEKMQ (reference sequence). CDR3: CASSWTDYYGYTF. For the CDR3, the DNA is TGTGCCAGCAGCTGGACAGACTACTATGGCTACACCTTC. The entire variable domain, with the rest obtained from reference TRBV13 and TRBJ1-2, is as follows: AAGVIQSPRHLIKEKRETATLKCYPIPRHDTVYWYQQGPGQDPQFLISFYEKMQSDKGSIPDRFSAQQFSDYHSELNMSSLELGDSALYFCASSWTDYYGYTFGSGTRLTVV.

The V and J genes are TRBV11-3 and TRBJ2-5; 7 positions agree with TRBD1. Germline trimming cut 4 bases from V and 5 bases from J; bases unmatched to any gene: 16. The V gene's germline CDR1 is SGHNT and CDR2 YENEEA. The CDR3 contains 17 residues. CDR3 nucleotides: TGTGCCAGCAGCTCCTATACAGAACGAGGGGGCGGTGAGACCCAGTACTTC. Its translation: CASSSYTERGGGETQYF. Complete variable domain (other parts from reference TRBV11-3 and TRBJ2-5): EAGVVQSPRYKIIEKKQPVAFWCNPISGHNTLYWYLQNLGQGPELLIRYENEEAVDDSQLPKDRFSAERLKGVDSTLKIQPAELGDSAVYLCASSSYTERGGGETQYFGPGTRLLVL.

The chain recombines TRBV27 with TRBJ2-1, with D possibly matching TRBD1 (6 bases). Germline V CDR1 and CDR2: MNHEY, SMNVEV (reference sequence). The CDR3 is made up of 15 amino acids. V lost 7 bases and J lost 6, with 19 bases in between. The CDR3 sequence: CASKLRDTTPNEQFF. The DNA of the CDR3 is TGTGCCAGCAAACTCCGGGACACCACCCCCAATGAGCAGTTCTTC.

This clone was seen a single time. The gene calls are TRBV5-1 and TRBJ2-5; 7 bases agree with TRBD1. The CDR3 is 13 residues long. The junction had 5 bases not matched to a gene; V was cut back by 7 bases and J by 2 bases. Germline CDR1 reads SGHRS; CDR2 reads YFSETQ. CDR3 residues: CASSRTGQETQYF. The CDR3 region has the DNA TGCGCCAGCTCACGGACAGGTCAAGAGACCCAGTACTTC.